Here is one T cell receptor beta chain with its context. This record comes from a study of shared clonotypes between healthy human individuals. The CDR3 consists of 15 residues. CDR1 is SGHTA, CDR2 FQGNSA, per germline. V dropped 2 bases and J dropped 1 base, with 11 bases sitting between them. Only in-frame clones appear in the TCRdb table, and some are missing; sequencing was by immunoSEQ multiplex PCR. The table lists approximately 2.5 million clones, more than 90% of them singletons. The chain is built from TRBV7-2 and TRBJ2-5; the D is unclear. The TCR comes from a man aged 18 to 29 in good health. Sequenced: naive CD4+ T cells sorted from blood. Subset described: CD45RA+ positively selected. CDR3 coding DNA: TGTGCCAGCAGCTTATTTAATTTCGGCCAAGAGACCCAGTACTTC. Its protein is CASSLFNFGQETQYF.